This TCR beta chain originates from a study of T cells in Graves' hyperthyroidism and ophthalmopathy. Patients were excluded for uncontrolled infection, other autoimmune disease, pregnancy or lactation. This clonotype was observed a handful of times. Antigen unknown. Study outcomes and limitations: Blood also held most thyroid clonotypes expanded beyond 0.001.

The germline V gene encodes CDR1 LNHNV and CDR2 YYDKDF (reference sequence). This CDR3 has 16 amino acids. The junction had 8 bases not matched to a gene; V was cut back by 6 bases and J by 3 bases. Researchers took RNA transcripts and amplified the TCR beta CDR3 regions from them. The HTBI primer set drove a first-round RT-PCR of the TCR CDR3. One entry per CDR3 protein results from TCRdb running MiXCR on the multiplex PCR reads. The sample holds around 350,000 distinct CDR3 sequences, roughly 17% seen once. The rearrangement links TRBV15 to TRBJ1-6, with 7 bases that match TRBD1. What was sequenced was blood. The sequence came from a woman under 40 with Graves' hyperthyroidism that later progressed to Graves' ophthalmopathy. The CDR3 nucleotides are TGTGCCACCAGGCAAAGGGGGCTCCTCTATAATTCACCCCTCCACTTT. It is translated as CATRQRGLLYNSPLHF.